The entry below gives a single T cell receptor (beta chain) sequence along with its context. The antigen is not known. Repertoires were generated with immunoSEQ multiplex PCR, while TCRdb's copy carries only in-frame clones and drops some. This repertoire shows around 250,000 clones, roughly 90% found once; its top ten account for roughly 0.4%. This sample stems from a study of cytomegalovirus exposure and HLA in healthy donors. V lost 4 bases and J 0 bases, leaving 16 bases between the germline ends. The length of the CDR3 is 17 residues. The V gene's germline CDR1 is MDHEN and CDR2 SYDVKM. Findings of the study overall: Most TCR sequences were seen very rarely across donors, but some public TCRs occurred in many. Associated with cytomegalovirus, according to the listing, were some 180 TCR beta chains. Published work reported that the classifier diagnosed cytomegalovirus status with high specificity and sensitivity.

The clonotype originates from a woman younger than 30 in good health and CMV-seronegative. This chain joins TRBV28 and TRBJ1-5, with D unclear. The sample taken for sequencing was PBMCs. CDR3 in DNA: TGTGCCAGCAGTTCCACGAGGGCCGGCTATAGCAATCAGCCCCAGCATTTT. It encodes CASSSTRAGYSNQPQHF.